This T cell receptor (beta chain) stems from a study of blood T cell repertoires in COVID-19. Living in 24 US areas, the participants were between 18 and 89 years of age. This table comes from immunoSEQ multiplex PCR, and its TCRdb copy is limited to in-frame clones, with some not included. This sample has more than 200,000 clones; 75% to 90% occur once, and the top ten carry approximately 3.7%. Sequencing input: PBMCs or T cells enriched from blood (not recorded which). The origin of this receptor is a woman aged 25-40 years who had been exposed to COVID-19.

CDR3 nucleotide sequence: TGTGCCAGCAGCCAACCCGGGACTAATGAGCAGTTCTTC. Encoded protein: CASSQPGTNEQFF. This chain links TRBV7-9 with TRBJ2-1, with TRBD2 as a possible D gene (6 bases). The CDR3 has 13 residues. Looked up from germline, CDR1 is SEHNR and CDR2 is FQNEAQ (reference sequence). Between the trimmed V and J ends, which lost 5 bases and 7 bases, there was a span of 12 bases.